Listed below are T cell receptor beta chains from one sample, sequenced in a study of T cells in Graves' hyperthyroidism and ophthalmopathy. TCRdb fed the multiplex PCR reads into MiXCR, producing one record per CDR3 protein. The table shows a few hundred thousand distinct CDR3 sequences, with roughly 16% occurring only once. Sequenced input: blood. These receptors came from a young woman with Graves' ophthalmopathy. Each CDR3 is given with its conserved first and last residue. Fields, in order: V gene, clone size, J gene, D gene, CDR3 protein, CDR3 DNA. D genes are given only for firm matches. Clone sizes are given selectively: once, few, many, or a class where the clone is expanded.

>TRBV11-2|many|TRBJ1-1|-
CASSSDINTEAFF
TGTGCCAGCAGCTCTGACATTAACACTGAAGCTTTCTTT
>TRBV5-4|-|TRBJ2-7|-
CASSRRGEGSYEQYF
TGTGCCAGCAGCCGGCGAGGCGAGGGATCCTACGAGCAGTACTTC
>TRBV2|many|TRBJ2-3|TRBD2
CASSGRAGGTDTQYF
TGTGCCAGCAGTGGGAGAGCGGGAGGAACAGATACGCAGTATTTT
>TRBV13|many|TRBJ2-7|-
CASSSPTSSYEQYF
TGTGCCAGCAGCTCCCCGACTAGCTCCTACGAGCAGTACTTC
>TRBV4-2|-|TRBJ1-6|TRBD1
CASSQYRDRENSPLHF
TGTGCCAGCAGCCAGTACCGGGACAGAGAAAATTCACCCCTCCACTTT
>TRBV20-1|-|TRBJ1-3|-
CSARGMGLSGNTIYF
TGCAGTGCTAGGGGGATGGGTCTCTCTGGAAACACCATATATTTT
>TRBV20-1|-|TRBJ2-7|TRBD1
CSARDDDRAHEQYF
TGCAGTGCTAGAGACGATGACAGGGCACACGAGCAGTACTTC
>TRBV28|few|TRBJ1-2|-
CASNLLRGGAPGYTF
TGTGCCAGCAATCTCTTAAGGGGGGGCGCCCCTGGCTACACCTTC
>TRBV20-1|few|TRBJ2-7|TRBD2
CSARDVLSGLANEQYF
TGCAGTGCTAGAGATGTCTTGTCCGGACTAGCAAACGAGCAGTACTTC
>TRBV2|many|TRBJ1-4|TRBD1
CASSQDRGGEKLFF
TGTGCCAGCAGTCAGGACAGGGGAGGTGAAAAACTGTTTTTT
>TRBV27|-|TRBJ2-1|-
CASSPAGTESSYNEQFF
TGTGCCAGCAGCCCCGCCGGAACTGAAAGCTCCTACAATGAGCAGTTCTTC
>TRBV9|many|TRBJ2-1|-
CASSPTTDEQFF
TGTGCCAGCAGCCCAACGACGGATGAGCAGTTCTTC
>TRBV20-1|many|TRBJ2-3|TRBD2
CSARDVLAGGPGTDTQYF
TGCAGTGCTAGAGATGTGTTAGCGGGAGGGCCGGGCACAGATACGCAGTATTTT
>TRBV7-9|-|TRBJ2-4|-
CASSLTLAKNIQYF
TGTGCCAGCAGCTTAACCCTAGCCAAAAACATTCAGTACTTC
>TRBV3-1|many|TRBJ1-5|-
CASSAKGAKYSNQPQHF
TGTGCCAGCAGCGCAAAAGGGGCCAAGTATAGCAATCAGCCCCAGCATTTT
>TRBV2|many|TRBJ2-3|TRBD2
CASSEPAGGTDTQYF
TGTGCCAGCAGTGAACCAGCGGGGGGCACAGATACGCAGTATTTT
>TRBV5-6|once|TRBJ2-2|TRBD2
CASSFRASGRTGELFF
TGTGCCAGCAGCTTCAGGGCTAGCGGGAGGACCGGGGAGCTGTTTTTT
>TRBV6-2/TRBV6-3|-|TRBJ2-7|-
CASNPARDPAEQYF
TGTGCCAGCAACCCCGCCCGGGATCCGGCCGAGCAGTACTTC
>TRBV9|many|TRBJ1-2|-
CASTPADGNYGYTF
TGTGCCAGCACCCCGGCAGACGGAAACTATGGCTACACCTTC
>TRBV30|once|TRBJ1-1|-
CAHGRTGAPQRTEAFF
TGTGCCCATGGCCGGACGGGGGCACCCCAGCGCACTGAAGCTTTCTTT
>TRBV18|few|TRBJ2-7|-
CASSLKIVSDLYEQYF
TGTGCCAGCTCCCTCAAGATAGTATCCGACCTCTACGAGCAGTACTTC
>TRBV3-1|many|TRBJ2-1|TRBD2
CASSQDGGGREQFF
TGTGCCAGCAGCCAAGATGGCGGCGGGAGGGAGCAGTTCTTC
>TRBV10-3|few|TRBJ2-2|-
CATRTLEASGELFF
TGTGCCACCCGGACTCTTGAAGCCTCCGGGGAGCTGTTTTTT
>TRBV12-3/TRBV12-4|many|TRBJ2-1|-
CASISTAYNEQFF
TGTGCCAGCATCTCGACTGCCTACAATGAGCAGTTCTTC
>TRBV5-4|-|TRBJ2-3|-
CASSPGPALSTDTQYF
TGTGCCAGCAGCCCCGGGCCAGCTCTTAGCACAGATACGCAGTATTTT
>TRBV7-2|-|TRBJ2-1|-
CASSFFTQHQFF
TGTGCCAGCAGCTTCTTTACACAGCACCAGTTCTTC
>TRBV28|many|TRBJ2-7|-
CASSLWMIGEFGYEQYF
TGTGCCAGCAGTTTATGGATGATCGGCGAGTTTGGCTACGAGCAGTACTTC
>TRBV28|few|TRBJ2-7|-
CASRPGSPYEQYF
TGTGCCAGCAGGCCCGGGAGCCCCTACGAGCAGTACTTC
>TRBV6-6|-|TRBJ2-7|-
CASSYGLAKDYEQYF
TGTGCCAGCAGTTACGGCCTAGCGAAGGATTACGAGCAGTACTTC
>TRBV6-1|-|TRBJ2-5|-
CASSNRWPETQYF
TGTGCCAGTAGCAACAGGTGGCCGGAGACCCAGTACTTC
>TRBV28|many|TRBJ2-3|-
CASSPTQYTQYF
TGTGCCAGCAGCCCGACCCAGTATACGCAGTATTTT
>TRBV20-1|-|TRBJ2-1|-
CSARDGSISYNEQFF
TGCAGTGCTAGAGATGGGAGTATCTCCTACAATGAGCAGTTCTTC
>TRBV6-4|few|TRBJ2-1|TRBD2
CASSVEREKGEQFF
TGTGCCAGCAGTGTCGAGCGGGAGAAGGGTGAGCAGTTCTTC
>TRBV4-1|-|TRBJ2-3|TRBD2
CASSPHGLAPDTQYF
TGCGCCAGCAGCCCACATGGACTAGCCCCAGATACGCAGTATTTT
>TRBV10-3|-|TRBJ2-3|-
CAIGKRSRTDTQYF
TGTGCCATCGGAAAGCGGAGCCGCACAGATACGCAGTATTTT
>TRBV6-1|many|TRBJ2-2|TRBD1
CASSWNRGWGTGELFF
TGTGCCAGCAGCTGGAACAGGGGGTGGGGGACCGGGGAGCTGTTTTTT
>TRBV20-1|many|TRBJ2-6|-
CSASMGEVSGANVLTF
TGCAGTGCTAGTATGGGGGAGGTTAGCGGGGCCAACGTCCTGACTTTC
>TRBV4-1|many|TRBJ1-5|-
CASSQMGEGNQPQHF
TGCGCCAGCAGCCAAATGGGGGAGGGCAATCAGCCCCAGCATTTT
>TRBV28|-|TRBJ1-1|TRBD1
CASPSTGTRGRGTEAFF
TGTGCCAGCCCCTCTACCGGGACCAGGGGGCGAGGGACTGAAGCTTTCTTT
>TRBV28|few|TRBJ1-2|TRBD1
CASSRQGAQLGYTF
TGTGCCAGCAGTAGACAGGGGGCGCAGCTTGGCTACACCTTC
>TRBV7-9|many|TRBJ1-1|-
CASSFGGANTEAFF
TGTGCCAGCAGCTTTGGGGGGGCGAACACTGAAGCTTTCTTT
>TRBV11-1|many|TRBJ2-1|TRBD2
CASSSRPWASGRVLGGNEQFF
TGTGCCAGCAGCAGCCGACCCTGGGCTAGCGGGAGGGTCCTTGGAGGCAATGAGCAGTTCTTC
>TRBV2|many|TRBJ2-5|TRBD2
CASTTSGPQETQYF
TGTGCCAGCACAACTAGCGGGCCTCAAGAGACCCAGTACTTC
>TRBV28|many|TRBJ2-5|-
CASSLSTATQYF
TGTGCCAGCAGTTTAAGTACGGCGACCCAGTACTTC
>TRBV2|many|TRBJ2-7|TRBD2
CASSEGLTSGSDEQYF
TGTGCCAGCAGTGAAGGATTGACTAGCGGGAGCGACGAGCAGTACTTC
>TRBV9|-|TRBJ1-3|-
CASSGGENNSGNTIYF
TGTGCCAGCAGCGGGGGGGAGAACAACTCTGGAAACACCATATATTTT
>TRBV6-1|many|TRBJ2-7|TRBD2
CASTTSGGNYEQYF
TGTGCCAGCACTACTAGCGGGGGGAACTACGAGCAGTACTTC
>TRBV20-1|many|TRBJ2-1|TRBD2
CSARDTAGVRYNEQFF
TGCAGTGCTAGAGATACAGCGGGAGTACGATACAATGAGCAGTTCTTC
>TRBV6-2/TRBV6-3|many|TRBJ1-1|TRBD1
CASSYARTGGTEAFF
TGTGCCAGCAGTTATGCCCGAACAGGGGGCACTGAAGCTTTCTTT
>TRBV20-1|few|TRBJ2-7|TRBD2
CSVQERGSYEQYF
TGCAGTGTCCAGGAGCGGGGCTCCTACGAGCAGTACTTC